What follows are 23 T cell receptor beta chains derived from one specimen sequenced in a study of CD4 T cells in relation to SARS-CoV-2 and coronaviruses. CD4+ T cells from unexposed donors were obtained before the COVID-19 pandemic (2011-2018). CD4+ T cells were isolated from the cells after less than 13 days of culture. No antigen has been assigned to these receptors. Method: immunoSEQ multiplex PCR; TCRdb's copy keeps in-frame clones and lacks some. The table records about 15,000 clones, about 73% of them present only once. The sequenced sample was CD4+ T cells from PBMCs, cultured in vitro. All receptors derive from a human donor in good health.

The chain recombines TRBV7-2 with TRBJ2-7, with TRBD1 as a possible D gene (6 bases). This CDR3 is 11 amino acids long. Trimming cost V 5 bases and J 9 bases, with 11 bases left between them. From germline, CDR1 is SGHTA and CDR2 FQGNSA. The DNA for the CDR3 is TGTGCCAGCAGCCAGACAGGTGCGCAGTACTTC. Translated, it gives CASSQTGAQYF.

The chain recombines TRBV6-5 with TRBJ1-4, with 7 positions matching TRBD1. Germline V gene sequence: CDR1 MNHEY, CDR2 SVGAGI. Germline trimming cut 4 bases from V and 13 bases from J; bases unmatched to any gene: 9. The CDR3 runs to 13 residues. CDR3 sequence reads: CASSFDRDSGLFF. The CDR3, as DNA: TGTGCCAGCAGTTTTGACAGGGATTCGGGACTGTTTTTT.

The chain joins TRBV7-8 to TRBJ2-7; D not resolved. Germline assignment: CDR1 SGHVS and CDR2 FQNEAQ. The CDR3 sequence is 13 residues long. The germline V and J ends were trimmed by 7 bases and 0 bases, with 10 bases remaining between them. The CDR3 protein is CASTEAYSYEQYF. In DNA form, the CDR3 reads TGTGCCAGCACAGAGGCCTACTCCTACGAGCAGTACTTC.

This clone appeared once. The chain recombines TRBV28 with TRBJ2-5, with D tentatively TRBD2 (6 bases). Germline V gene sequence: CDR1 MDHEN, CDR2 SYDVKM. The V gene lost 2 bases and the J gene lost 2 bases, with 9 bases spanning the gap. The length of the CDR3 is 14 residues. The CDR3 protein is CASSLPGGQETQYF. The CDR3 nucleotides are TGTGCCAGCAGTTTACCCGGGGGACAAGAGACCCAGTACTTC.

This chain links TRBV7-8 with TRBJ2-7, with a possible D match to TRBD1 (5 bases). CDR1 is SGHVS, CDR2 FQNEAQ, per germline. CDR3 length: 14 amino acids. V lost 1 base, J lost 3 bases, and 10 bases lay in between. CDR3 residues: CASSLDLTVYEQYF. The CDR3, as DNA: TGTGCCAGCAGCTTAGATCTGACAGTCTACGAGCAGTACTTC.

The J gene is TRBJ2-5, the V gene TRBV5-4, with a tentative D call TRBD2 (6 bases). The CDR3 has 15 amino acids. Trimming removed 4 bases at V and 2 bases at J, with 15 bases between. Germline values: CDR1 SGHNT, CDR2 YYREEE (reference sequence). CDR3 in amino acids: CASSPGTLGQETQYF. CDR3 in DNA: TGTGCCAGCAGCCCCGGGACTCTAGGGCAAGAGACCCAGTACTTC.

V usage is TRBV2 and J usage is TRBJ2-5, with 12 bases matching TRBD2. From germline, CDR1 is SNHLY and CDR2 FYNNEI. The ends lost 4 bases at V and 3 bases at J; junction bases unmatched: 12. This CDR3 is 18 amino acids long. The CDR3 coding sequence is TGTGCCAGCAGTGCGATATATCTAGCGGGAGGGCCAGAAGAGACCCAGTACTTC. Its protein product is CASSAIYLAGGPEETQYF.

V and J are TRBV19 and TRBJ1-1; 9 bases map to TRBD1. The V segment lost 7 bases and the J segment 5 bases; nucleotides outside the gene matches: 14. Per the germline V gene, CDR1 is LNHDA and CDR2 is SQIVND (reference sequence). The CDR3 length is 16 residues. The CDR3 loop is CASILQGAGVGTEAFF. The CDR3 DNA reads TGTGCCAGTATCCTACAGGGGGCTGGAGTGGGGACTGAAGCTTTCTTT.

The V call is TRBV5-5, the J call TRBJ2-2; possibly TRBD1 for D (6 bases). The germline CDR1 and CDR2 sequences are SGHKS and YYEKEE (reference sequence). This CDR3 comprises 15 residues. V dropped 0 bases and J dropped 6 bases, with 12 bases sitting between them. The CDR3 is CASSLGGGQPGELFF. As DNA, the CDR3 is TGTGCCAGCAGCTTGGGGGGTGGACAGCCCGGGGAGCTGTTTTTT.

This clone was picked up one time. The V gene is TRBV28, the J gene TRBJ2-5; D is uncertain. The V gene lost 7 bases and the J gene lost 4 bases, with 13 bases spanning the gap. This CDR3 spans 13 amino acids. CDR1 and CDR2 from the germline V gene are MDHEN and SYDVKM. The CDR3 nucleotides are TGTGCCAGCACTGCTGGTTTTGGAGAGACCCAGTACTTC. Its protein product is CASTAGFGETQYF.

The genes are TRBV5-1 and TRBJ2-3; TRBD2 matches at 8 bases. This CDR3 comprises 16 residues. The ends lost 0 bases at V and 1 base at J; junction bases unmatched: 4. The germline V gene encodes CDR1 SGHRS and CDR2 YFSETQ. The CDR3 sequence is CASSLGGLVGTDTQYF. In DNA form, the CDR3 reads TGCGCCAGCAGCTTGGGGGGACTAGTCGGCACAGATACGCAGTATTTT. Drawing the rest from reference TRBV5-1 and TRBJ2-3, the complete variable domain is KAGVTQTPRYLIKTRGQQVTLSCSPISGHRSVSWYQQTPGQGLQFLFEYFSETQRNKGNFPGRFSGRQFSNSRSEMNVSTLELGDSALYLCASSLGGLVGTDTQYFGPGTRLTVL.

This clone was detected only once. The chain couples TRBV6-2 or TRBV6-3 to TRBJ2-5; no reliable D call. This CDR3 is 14 amino acids long. Per germline, CDR1 MNHEY and CDR2 SVGEGT. V was cut by 2 bases and J by 3 bases, with 10 bases left in between. CDR3: CASSYDQEEETQYF. Here the CDR3 DNA reads TGTGCCAGCAGTTACGACCAGGAAGAAGAGACCCAGTACTTC.

The chain is built from TRBV18 and TRBJ1-6, with 7 bases identical to TRBD1. The V segment lost 2 bases and the J segment 7 bases; nucleotides outside the gene matches: 8. CDR1 and CDR2 (germline): KGHSH, LQKENI. The length of the CDR3 is 16 residues. For the CDR3, the DNA is TGTGCCAGCTCACCAGAGGGGGCGCAGAGGAATTCACCCCTCCACTTT. Amino acid sequence: CASSPEGAQRNSPLHF.

The chain couples TRBV7-3 to TRBJ2-1; 7 nucleotides match TRBD2. Unmatched junction bases numbered 8, after V lost 1 base and J lost 5 bases. Germline CDR1 and CDR2: SGHTA and FQGTGA. The length of the CDR3 is 16 residues. The CDR3 DNA is TGTGCCAGCAGCTTAAGGGGCAGCGGGACCAACAATGAGCAGTTCTTC. It codes for CASSLRGSGTNNEQFF.

The chain employs TRBV28 and TRBJ2-7; D possibly corresponds to TRBD1 (6 bases). Germline CDR1 is MDHEN and CDR2 is SYDVKM. The CDR3 spans 16 residues. V lost 4 bases, J lost 5 bases, and 21 bases lay in between. The CDR3 DNA sequence: TGTGCCAGCAGTTCGGTGTCAGGGGCCCCGAGGGACGAGCAGTACTTC. This sequence encodes CASSSVSGAPRDEQYF. Based on the CDR3 plus reference TRBV28 and TRBJ2-7, the full variable domain is DVKVTQSSRYLVKRTGEKVFLECVQDMDHENMFWYRQDPGLGLRLIYFSYDVKMKEKGDIPEGYSVSREKKERFSLILESASTNQTSMYLCASSSVSGAPRDEQYFGPGTRLTVT.

The rearrangement uses TRBV7-8 and TRBJ1-2; possible D gene TRBD1, 5 bases. Germline V gene sequence: CDR1 SGHVS, CDR2 FQNEAQ. V lost 4 bases and J 8 bases, leaving 14 bases between the germline ends. CDR3 size: 13 residues. CDR3 nucleotide sequence: TGTGCCAGCAGCTACCAGGGACCTGGCGGCTACACCTTC. Translation: CASSYQGPGGYTF.

This chain connects TRBV3-1 (or the pseudogene TRBV3-2) to TRBJ1-2; D not resolved. The CDR3 sequence is 13 residues long. V lost 5 bases, J lost 4 bases, and 11 bases lay in between. Germline V CDR1 and CDR2: LGHDT, YNNKEL (reference sequence). CDR3 loop: CASSAAVSYGYTF. The CDR3, as DNA: TGTGCCAGCAGCGCCGCCGTGTCCTATGGCTACACCTTC.

This CDR3 is CASSRTRTYEQYF. In DNA form, the CDR3 reads TGTGCCAGCAGTAGGACACGGACCTACGAGCAGTACTTC. The chain joins TRBV6-5 to TRBJ2-7; a possible D gene is TRBD1 (5 bases). V gave up 5 bases and J gave up 2 bases, with 10 bases separating them. This CDR3 has 13 residues. CDR1 is MNHEY and CDR2 is SVGAGI in the germline V gene.

This clone has only a few counts. The chain recombines TRBV23-1 with TRBJ1-1; tentative D call: TRBD1 (6 bases). TRBV23-1 is flagged as an ORF with uncertain function. This CDR3 contains 18 residues. Trimming cost V 0 bases and J 4 bases, with 21 bases left between them. CDR3 loop: CASSQSIVVGHQVTEAFF. In DNA, the CDR3 is TGCGCCAGCAGTCAATCTATCGTGGTGGGACATCAGGTCACTGAAGCTTTCTTT.

V and J are TRBV18 and TRBJ1-6, with D unresolved. CDR3 size: 14 residues. CDR1 is KGHSH and CDR2 is LQKENI in the germline V gene. V lost 3 bases, J lost 7 bases, and 10 bases lay in between. The CDR3 region is CASSPATDNSPLHF. CDR3 coding DNA: TGTGCCAGCTCACCTGCGACGGACAATTCACCCCTCCACTTT. The variable domain in full, completed from reference TRBV18 and TRBJ1-6, reads NAGVMQNPRHLVRRRGQEARLRCSPMKGHSHVYWYRQLPEEGLKFMVYLQKENIIDESGMPKERFSAEFPKEGPSILRIQQVVRGDSAAYFCASSPATDNSPLHFGNGTRLTVT.

A word on this clone: Other nucleotide sequences from this sample produce the same CDR3. The genes are TRBV5-4 and TRBJ1-5; 8 bases line up with TRBD1. Losses at the gene ends were 4 bases for V and 7 bases for J; bases not matched to a gene: 7. The germline gives CDR1 SGHNT, CDR2 YYREEE (reference sequence). CDR3 size: 14 residues. For the CDR3, the DNA is TGTGCCAGCAGCCCGGACAGGGATCGGCAGCCCCAGCATTTT. Its translation is CASSPDRDRQPQHF.

The chain couples TRBV6-5 to TRBJ1-2; D not certain. The CDR3 loop spans 12 amino acids. V was trimmed by 7 bases and J by 6 bases, leaving 12 bases between them. Germline V CDR1 and CDR2: MNHEY, SVGAGI. The CDR3 spells CASNEPLDGYTF. CDR3 nucleotides: TGTGCCAGCAACGAGCCCCTGGATGGCTACACCTTC.

The genes are TRBV5-1 and TRBJ2-5, with 9 bases that match TRBD1. There are 14 residues in the CDR3. J lost 5 bases, V lost 4 bases, and 6 bases had no gene match. The germline V gene has CDR1 SGHRS and CDR2 YFSETQ. The CDR3 region is CASSTGTGRETQYF. CDR3 nucleotide sequence: TGCGCCAGCAGCACCGGGACAGGGAGGGAGACCCAGTACTTC.